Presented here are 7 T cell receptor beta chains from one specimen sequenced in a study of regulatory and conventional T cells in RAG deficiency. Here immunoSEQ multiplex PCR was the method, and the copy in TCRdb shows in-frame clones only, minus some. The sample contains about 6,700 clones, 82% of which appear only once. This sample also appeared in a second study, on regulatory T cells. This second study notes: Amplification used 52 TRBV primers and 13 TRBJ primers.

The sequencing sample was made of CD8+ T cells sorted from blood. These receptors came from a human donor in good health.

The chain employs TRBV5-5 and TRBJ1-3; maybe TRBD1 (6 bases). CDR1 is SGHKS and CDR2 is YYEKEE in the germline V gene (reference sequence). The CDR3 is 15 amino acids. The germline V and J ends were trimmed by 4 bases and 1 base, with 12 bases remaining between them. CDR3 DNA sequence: TGTGCCAGCAGCCTGACAGGAAATTCTGGAAACACCATATATTTT. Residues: CASSLTGNSGNTIYF.

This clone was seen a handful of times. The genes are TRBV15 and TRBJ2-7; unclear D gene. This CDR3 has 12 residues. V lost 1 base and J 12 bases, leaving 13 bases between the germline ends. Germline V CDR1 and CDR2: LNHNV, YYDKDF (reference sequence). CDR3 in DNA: TGTGCCACCAGCAGAGTGAGTATTGGGCGGTACTTC. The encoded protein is CATSRVSIGRYF.

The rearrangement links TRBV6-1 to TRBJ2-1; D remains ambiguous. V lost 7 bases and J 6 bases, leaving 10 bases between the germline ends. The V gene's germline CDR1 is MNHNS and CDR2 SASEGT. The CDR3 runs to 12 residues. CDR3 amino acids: CASTLHPNEQFF. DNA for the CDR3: TGTGCCAGCACGTTGCACCCCAATGAGCAGTTCTTC.

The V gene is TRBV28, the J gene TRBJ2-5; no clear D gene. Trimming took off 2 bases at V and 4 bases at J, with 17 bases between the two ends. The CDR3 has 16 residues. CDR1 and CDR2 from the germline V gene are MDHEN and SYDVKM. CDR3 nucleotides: TGTGCCAGCAGTTTACCTTTAGCACCGTCCCGAGAGACCCAGTACTTC. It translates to CASSLPLAPSRETQYF.

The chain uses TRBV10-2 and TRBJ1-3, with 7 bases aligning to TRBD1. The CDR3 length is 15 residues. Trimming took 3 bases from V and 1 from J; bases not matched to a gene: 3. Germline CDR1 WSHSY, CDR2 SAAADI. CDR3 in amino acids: CASSEGGWSGNTIYF. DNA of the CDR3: TGCGCCAGCAGTGAAGGGGGCTGGTCTGGAAACACCATATATTTT.

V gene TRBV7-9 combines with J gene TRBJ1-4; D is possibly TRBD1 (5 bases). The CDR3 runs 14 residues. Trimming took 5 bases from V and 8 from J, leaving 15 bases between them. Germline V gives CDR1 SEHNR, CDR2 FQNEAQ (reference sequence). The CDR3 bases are TGTGCCAGCAGCGATACAGGAGGAAGCGAAAAACTGTTTTTT. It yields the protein CASSDTGGSEKLFF.

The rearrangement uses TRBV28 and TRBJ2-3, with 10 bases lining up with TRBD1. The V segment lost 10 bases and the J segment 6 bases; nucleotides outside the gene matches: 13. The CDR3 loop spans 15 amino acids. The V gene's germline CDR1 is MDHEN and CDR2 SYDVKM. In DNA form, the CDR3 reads TGTGCCACCACGCCTTGGACAGGGGGGGCCGATACGCAGTATTTT. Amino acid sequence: CATTPWTGGADTQYF.